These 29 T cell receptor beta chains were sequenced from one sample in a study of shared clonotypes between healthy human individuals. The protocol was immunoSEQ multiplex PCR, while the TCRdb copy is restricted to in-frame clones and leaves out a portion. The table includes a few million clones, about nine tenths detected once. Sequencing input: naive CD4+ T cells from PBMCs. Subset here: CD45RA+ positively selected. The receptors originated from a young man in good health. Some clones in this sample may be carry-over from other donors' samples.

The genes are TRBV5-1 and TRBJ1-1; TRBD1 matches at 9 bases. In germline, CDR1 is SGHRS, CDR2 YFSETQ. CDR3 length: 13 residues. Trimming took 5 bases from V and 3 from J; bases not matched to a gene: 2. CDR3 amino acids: CASRRTGDTEAFF. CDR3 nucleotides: TGCGCCAGCAGACGGACAGGGGACACTGAAGCTTTCTTT.

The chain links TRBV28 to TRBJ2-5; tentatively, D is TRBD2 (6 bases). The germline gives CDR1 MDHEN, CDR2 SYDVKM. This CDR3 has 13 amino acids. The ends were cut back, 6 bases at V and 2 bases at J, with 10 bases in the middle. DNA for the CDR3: TGTGCCAGCAGGGCGACTAGGCAAGAGACCCAGTACTTC. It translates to CASRATRQETQYF.

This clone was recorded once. The CDR3 spells CAWSVRDRGNIQYF. CDR3 sequence (DNA): TGTGCCTGGAGTGTCAGGGACAGGGGGAACATTCAGTACTTC. The chain carries TRBV30 and TRBJ2-4; 11 bases match TRBD1. The germline gives CDR1 GTSNPN, CDR2 SVGIG (reference sequence). The CDR3 contains 14 residues. The V and J ends lost 0 bases and 7 bases, in that order; junction bases with no gene match: 2.

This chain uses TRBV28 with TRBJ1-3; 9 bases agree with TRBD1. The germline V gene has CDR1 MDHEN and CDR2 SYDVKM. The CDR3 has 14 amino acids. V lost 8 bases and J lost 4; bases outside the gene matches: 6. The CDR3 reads CASGYRGLGNTIYF. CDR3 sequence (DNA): TGTGCCAGCGGGTACAGGGGGCTCGGAAACACCATATATTTT.

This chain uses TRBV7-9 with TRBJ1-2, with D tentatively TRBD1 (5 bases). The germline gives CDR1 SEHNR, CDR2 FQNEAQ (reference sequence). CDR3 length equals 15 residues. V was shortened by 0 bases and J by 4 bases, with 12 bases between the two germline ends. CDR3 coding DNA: TGTGCCAGCAGCTTAGCGGGTCAGGGAGGCTATGGCTACACCTTC. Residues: CASSLAGQGGYGYTF.

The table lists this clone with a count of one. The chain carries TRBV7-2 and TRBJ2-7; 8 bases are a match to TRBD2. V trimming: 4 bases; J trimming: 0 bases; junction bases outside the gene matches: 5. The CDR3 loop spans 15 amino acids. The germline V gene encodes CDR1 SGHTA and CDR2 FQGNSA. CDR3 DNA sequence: TGTGCCAGCAGCTCGGGACTAGGGGTCTCCTACGAGCAGTACTTC. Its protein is CASSSGLGVSYEQYF.

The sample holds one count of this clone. CDR3 nucleotides: TGCAGCGTCGCAGCACCGCTTCTCCATACGCAGTATTTT. It codes for CSVAAPLLHTQYF. This sequence joins TRBV29-1 and TRBJ2-3; the D is unclear. Deletions cut 6 bases from V and 7 bases from J, with 17 bases between. CDR1 SQVTM and CDR2 ANQGSEA come from the germline V gene. The CDR3 consists of 13 residues.

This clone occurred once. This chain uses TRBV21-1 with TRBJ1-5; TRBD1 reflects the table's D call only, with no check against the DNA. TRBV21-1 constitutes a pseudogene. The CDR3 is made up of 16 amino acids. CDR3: CASSRKTGTGSQPQHF. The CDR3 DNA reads TGTGCCAGCAGCAGAAAAACCGGGACAGGGTCTCAGCCCCAGCATTTT.

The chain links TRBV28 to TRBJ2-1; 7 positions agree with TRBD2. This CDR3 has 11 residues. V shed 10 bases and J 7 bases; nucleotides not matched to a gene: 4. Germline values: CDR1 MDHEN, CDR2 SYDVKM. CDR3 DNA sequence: TGTGCCACGAGTAGCGGGAATGAGCAGTTCTTC. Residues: CATSSGNEQFF.

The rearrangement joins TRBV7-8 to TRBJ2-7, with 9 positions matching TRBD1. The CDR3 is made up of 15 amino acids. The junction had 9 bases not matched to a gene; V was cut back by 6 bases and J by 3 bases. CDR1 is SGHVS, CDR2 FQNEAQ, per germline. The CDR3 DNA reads TGTGCCAGCAGAGAGGACAGGGGAACCTTCTACGAGCAGTACTTC. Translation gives CASREDRGTFYEQYF. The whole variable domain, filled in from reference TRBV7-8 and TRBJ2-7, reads GAGVSQSPRYKVAKRGQDVALRCDPISGHVSLFWYQQALGQGPEFLTYFQNEAQLDKSGLPSDRFFAERPEGSVSTLKIQRTQQEDSAVYLCASREDRGTFYEQYFGPGTRLTVT.

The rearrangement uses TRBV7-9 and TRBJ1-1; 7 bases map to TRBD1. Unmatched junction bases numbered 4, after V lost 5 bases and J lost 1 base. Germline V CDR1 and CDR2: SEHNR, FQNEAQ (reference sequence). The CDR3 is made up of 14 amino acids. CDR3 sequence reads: CASSHGTENTEAFF. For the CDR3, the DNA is TGTGCCAGCAGCCACGGGACAGAGAACACTGAAGCTTTCTTT. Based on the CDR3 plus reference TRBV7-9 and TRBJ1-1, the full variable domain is DTGVSQNPRHKITKRGQNVTFRCDPISEHNRLYWYRQTLGQGPEFLTYFQNEAQLEKSRLLSDRFSAERPKGSFSTLEIQRTEQGDSAMYLCASSHGTENTEAFFGQGTRLTVV.

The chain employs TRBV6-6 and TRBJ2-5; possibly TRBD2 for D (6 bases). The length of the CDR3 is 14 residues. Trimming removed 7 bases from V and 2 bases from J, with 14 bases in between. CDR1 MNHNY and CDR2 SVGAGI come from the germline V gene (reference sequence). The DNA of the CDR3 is TGTGCCAGCACTCTGAGGAGGGGTCAAGAGACCCAGTACTTC. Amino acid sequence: CASTLRRGQETQYF.

Written as DNA, the CDR3 is TGTGCCAGCAGTTCCCGCGGACAGAACTATGGCTACACCTTC. Protein: CASSSRGQNYGYTF. The V and J genes are TRBV6-6 and TRBJ1-2; tentatively, D is TRBD1 (6 bases). Germline-derived CDR1 and CDR2 are MNHNY and SVGAGI (reference sequence). The CDR3 loop spans 14 amino acids. V was cut by 4 bases and J by 2 bases, with 11 bases left in between.

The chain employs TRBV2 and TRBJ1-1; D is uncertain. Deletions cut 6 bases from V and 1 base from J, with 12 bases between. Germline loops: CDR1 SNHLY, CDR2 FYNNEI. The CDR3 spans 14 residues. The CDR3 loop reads CASSLGFRNTEAFF. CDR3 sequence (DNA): TGTGCCAGCAGCCTCGGTTTTCGGAACACTGAAGCTTTCTTT.

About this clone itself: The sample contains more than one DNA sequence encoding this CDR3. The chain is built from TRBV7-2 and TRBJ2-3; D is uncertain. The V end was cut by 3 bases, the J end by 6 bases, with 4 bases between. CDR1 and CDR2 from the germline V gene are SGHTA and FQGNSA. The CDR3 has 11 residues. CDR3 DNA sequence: TGTGCCAGCAGCTTTTCGGATACGCAGTATTTT. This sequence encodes CASSFSDTQYF. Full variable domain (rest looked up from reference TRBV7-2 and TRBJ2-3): GAGVSQSPSNKVTEKGKDVELRCDPISGHTALYWYRQSLGQGLEFLIYFQGNSAPDKSGLPSDRFSAERTGGSVSTLTIQRTQQEDSAVYLCASSFSDTQYFGPGTRLTVL.

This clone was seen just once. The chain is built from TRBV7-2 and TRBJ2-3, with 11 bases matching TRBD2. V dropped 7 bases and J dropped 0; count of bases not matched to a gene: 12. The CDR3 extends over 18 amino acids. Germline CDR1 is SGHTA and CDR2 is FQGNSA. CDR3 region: CASTLRLAGKISTDTQYF. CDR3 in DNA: TGTGCCAGCACATTAAGACTAGCGGGAAAGATTAGCACAGATACGCAGTATTTT.

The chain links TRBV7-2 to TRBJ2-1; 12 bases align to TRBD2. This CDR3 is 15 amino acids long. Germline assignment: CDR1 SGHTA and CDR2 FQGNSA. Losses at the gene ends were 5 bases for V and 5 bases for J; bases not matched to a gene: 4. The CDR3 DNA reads TGTGCCAGCAGCCTACTAGCGGGAGGTCACAATGAGCAGTTCTTC. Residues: CASSLLAGGHNEQFF.

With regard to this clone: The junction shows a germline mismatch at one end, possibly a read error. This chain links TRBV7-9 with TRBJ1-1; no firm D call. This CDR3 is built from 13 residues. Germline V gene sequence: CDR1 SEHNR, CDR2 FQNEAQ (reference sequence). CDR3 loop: CASSLEVNTGAFF. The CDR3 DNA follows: TGTGCCAGCAGCTTAGAGGTGAACACTGGAGCTTTCTTT.

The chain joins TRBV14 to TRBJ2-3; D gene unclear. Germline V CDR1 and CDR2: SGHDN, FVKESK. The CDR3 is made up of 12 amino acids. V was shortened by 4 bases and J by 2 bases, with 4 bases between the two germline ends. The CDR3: CASSPYTDTQYF. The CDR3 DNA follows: TGTGCCAGCAGCCCATACACAGATACGCAGTATTTT.

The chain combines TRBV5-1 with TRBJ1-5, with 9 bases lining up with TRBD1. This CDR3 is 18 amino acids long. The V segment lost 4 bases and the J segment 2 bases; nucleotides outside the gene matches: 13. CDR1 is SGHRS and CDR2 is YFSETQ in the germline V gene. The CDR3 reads CASSPSPPTGGGNQPQHF. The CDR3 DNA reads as TGCGCCAGCAGCCCCTCTCCGCCGACAGGGGGTGGCAATCAGCCCCAGCATTTT.

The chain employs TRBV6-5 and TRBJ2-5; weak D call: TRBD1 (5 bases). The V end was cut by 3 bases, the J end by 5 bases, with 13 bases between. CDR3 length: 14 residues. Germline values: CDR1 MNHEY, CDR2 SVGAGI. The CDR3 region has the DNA TGTGCCAGCAGTTATTCAGGGCCCGGGGAGACCCAGTACTTC. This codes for CASSYSGPGETQYF.

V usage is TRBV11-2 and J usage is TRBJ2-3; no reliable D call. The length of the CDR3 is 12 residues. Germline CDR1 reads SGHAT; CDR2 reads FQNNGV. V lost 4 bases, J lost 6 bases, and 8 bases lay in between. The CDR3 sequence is CASSSIGDTQYF. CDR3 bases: TGTGCCAGCAGCTCCATAGGGGATACGCAGTATTTT.

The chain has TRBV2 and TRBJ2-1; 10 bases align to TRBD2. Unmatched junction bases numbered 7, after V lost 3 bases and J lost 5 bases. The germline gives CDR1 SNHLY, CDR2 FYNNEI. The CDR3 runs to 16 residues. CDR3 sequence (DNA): TGTGCCAGCAGTGACTCCCTAGCGGGAGTTAACAATGAGCAGTTCTTC. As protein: CASSDSLAGVNNEQFF.

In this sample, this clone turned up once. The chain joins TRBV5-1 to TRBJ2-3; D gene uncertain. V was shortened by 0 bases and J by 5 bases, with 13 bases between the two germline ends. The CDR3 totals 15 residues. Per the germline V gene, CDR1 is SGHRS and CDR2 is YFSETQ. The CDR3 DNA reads TGCGCCAGCAGCTTGGACGGATACGTAGGAGATACGCAGTATTTT. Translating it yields CASSLDGYVGDTQYF.

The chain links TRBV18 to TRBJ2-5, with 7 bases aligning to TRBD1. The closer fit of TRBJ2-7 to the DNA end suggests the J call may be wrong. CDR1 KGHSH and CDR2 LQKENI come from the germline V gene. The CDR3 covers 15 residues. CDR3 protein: CASSPGQLHSYEQYF. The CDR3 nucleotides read TGTGCCAGCTCACCGGGACAGCTTCACTCCTACGAGCAGTACTTC.

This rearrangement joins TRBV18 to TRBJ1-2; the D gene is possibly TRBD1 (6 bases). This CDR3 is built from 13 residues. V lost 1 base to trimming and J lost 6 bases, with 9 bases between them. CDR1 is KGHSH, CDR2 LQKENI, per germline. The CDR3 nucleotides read TGTGCCAGCTCACCACAGGGGGGAAATGGCTACACCTTC. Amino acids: CASSPQGGNGYTF.

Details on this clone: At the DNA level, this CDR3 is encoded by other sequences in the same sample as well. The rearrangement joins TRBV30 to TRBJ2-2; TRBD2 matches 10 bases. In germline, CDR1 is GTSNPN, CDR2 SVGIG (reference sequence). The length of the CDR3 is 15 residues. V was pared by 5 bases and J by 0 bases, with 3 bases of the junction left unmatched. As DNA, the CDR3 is TGTGCCTGGCAGGGACTAGCGTCGAACACCGGGGAGCTGTTTTTT. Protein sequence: CAWQGLASNTGELFF.

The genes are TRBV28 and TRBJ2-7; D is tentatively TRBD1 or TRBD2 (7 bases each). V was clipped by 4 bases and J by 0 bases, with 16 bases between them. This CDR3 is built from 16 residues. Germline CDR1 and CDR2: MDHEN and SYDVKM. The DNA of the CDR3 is TGTGCCAGCAGTTCACCAGGGGGGGTAAGCTCCTACGAGCAGTACTTC. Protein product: CASSSPGGVSSYEQYF.

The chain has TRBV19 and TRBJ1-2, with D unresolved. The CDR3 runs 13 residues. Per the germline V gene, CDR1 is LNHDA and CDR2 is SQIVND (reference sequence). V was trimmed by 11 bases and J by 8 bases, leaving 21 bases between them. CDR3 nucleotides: TGTGCCGCCCCCAGCCCCCCGCAGTCGGGCTACACCTTC. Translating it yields CAAPSPPQSGYTF.